These 14 T cell receptor beta chains were all obtained from the same sample, sequenced in a study of cytomegalovirus exposure and HLA in healthy donors. PCR primers comprised 60 Vbeta and 13 Jbeta primers. TCRdb's table, derived via immunoSEQ multiplex PCR, lists solely in-frame clones and lacks some. The sample has roughly 110,000 clones; around 74% are singletons. The sequenced material came from PBMCs. Receptor source: a woman aged 40-49 years in good health and CMV-seropositive.

V usage is TRBV30 and J usage is TRBJ2-7; TRBD1 might be the D (5 bases). Germline V gene sequence: CDR1 GTSNPN, CDR2 SVGIG (reference sequence). With 0 bases removed from V and 5 bases from J, the gap between germline ends came to 14 bases. This CDR3 region has 14 residues. The CDR3 reads CAWSVGQGRNEQYF. CDR3 coding DNA: TGTGCCTGGAGTGTTGGGCAGGGAAGGAACGAGCAGTACTTC.

For the CDR3, the DNA is TGTGCCAGCAGCTTGACAGGGGGAGTGCAAGAGACCCAGTACTTC. As protein: CASSLTGGVQETQYF. The chain carries TRBV5-4 and TRBJ2-5; 8 positions match TRBD1. Germline V CDR1 and CDR2: SGHNT, YYREEE (reference sequence). Unmatched junction bases numbered 4, after V lost 1 base and J lost 2 bases. CDR3 length: 15 residues.

CDR3 residues: CASSPEPNSPLHF. The CDR3 DNA sequence: TGCGCCAGCAGCCCCGAGCCGAATTCACCCCTCCACTTT. The chain is built from TRBV5-1 and TRBJ1-6, with D hard to call. This CDR3 contains 13 residues. Germline values: CDR1 SGHRS, CDR2 YFSETQ. V gave up 4 bases and J gave up 7 bases, with 9 bases separating them.

The chain has TRBV18 and TRBJ2-3; 7 positions match TRBD1. CDR3 length equals 14 residues. The ends lost 2 bases at V and 4 bases at J; junction bases unmatched: 3. CDR1 and CDR2 (germline): KGHSH, LQKENI. The CDR3 sequence is CASSPVTGPDTQYF. CDR3 DNA sequence: TGTGCCAGCTCACCAGTGACAGGGCCAGATACGCAGTATTTT. The full variable domain, rest sourced from reference TRBV18 and TRBJ2-3, is NAGVMQNPRHLVRRRGQEARLRCSPMKGHSHVYWYRQLPEEGLKFMVYLQKENIIDESGMPKERFSAEFPKEGPSILRIQQVVRGDSAAYFCASSPVTGPDTQYFGPGTRLTVL.

This rearrangement joins TRBV7-2 to TRBJ2-3, with D possibly being TRBD2 (6 bases). With 5 bases removed from V and 1 base from J, the gap between germline ends came to 16 bases. Germline V gene lookup returns CDR1 SGHTA and CDR2 FQGNSA. The CDR3 runs to 16 residues. CDR3 protein: CASSVVGAGRTDTQYF. CDR3 DNA sequence: TGTGCCAGCAGCGTAGTAGGGGCGGGGCGCACAGATACGCAGTATTTT. The variable domain in full, with the rest retrieved from reference TRBV7-2 and TRBJ2-3, is GAGVSQSPSNKVTEKGKDVELRCDPISGHTALYWYRQSLGQGLEFLIYFQGNSAPDKSGLPSDRFSAERTGGSVSTLTIQRTQQEDSAVYLCASSVVGAGRTDTQYFGPGTRLTVL.

V usage is TRBV14 and J usage is TRBJ1-2; the D gene is possibly TRBD1 (5 bases). CDR1 and CDR2 from the germline V gene are SGHDN and FVKESK. Deletions cut 4 bases from V and 2 bases from J, with 14 bases between. The CDR3 is 15 residues long. CDR3 region: CASSREYTGNYGYTF. The CDR3 region has the DNA TGTGCCAGCAGCCGAGAATATACAGGAAACTATGGCTACACCTTC.

This chain joins TRBV9 and TRBJ2-5; D uncertain. The CDR3 contains 13 residues. V lost 0 bases and J 5 bases, leaving 8 bases between the germline ends. Germline-derived CDR1 and CDR2 are SGDLS and YYNGEE. The CDR3 loop is CASSVDTWETQYF. In DNA, the CDR3 is TGTGCCAGCAGCGTAGATACATGGGAGACCCAGTACTTC.

The chain links TRBV5-1 to TRBJ2-3; 10 bases line up with TRBD1. Germline V gene lookup returns CDR1 SGHRS and CDR2 YFSETQ. V shed 3 bases and J 3 bases; nucleotides not matched to a gene: 4. The CDR3 consists of 15 residues. This chain's CDR3 is CASSSRTGGTDTQYF. CDR3 nucleotide sequence: TGCGCCAGCAGCTCTAGGACAGGGGGTACAGATACGCAGTATTTT.

This rearrangement joins TRBV5-1 to TRBJ2-3, with 13 bases fitting TRBD2. This CDR3 has 17 amino acids. V shed 3 bases, J shed 3 bases, and the junction held 7 bases outside the gene matches. The germline V gene encodes CDR1 SGHRS and CDR2 YFSETQ. CDR3 DNA: TGCGCCAGCAGCTCCCCGGGACTAGCGGGGACTACAGATACGCAGTATTTT. It codes for CASSSPGLAGTTDTQYF.

V is TRBV19 and J is TRBJ2-3; D is possibly TRBD2 (6 bases). V was trimmed by 6 bases and J by 0 bases, leaving 13 bases between them. CDR1 is LNHDA and CDR2 is SQIVND in the germline V gene (reference sequence). The CDR3 totals 15 residues. The CDR3 reads CASSLNAGSTDTQYF. The CDR3, as DNA: TGTGCCAGTAGCCTGAACGCGGGGAGCACAGATACGCAGTATTTT.

The chain is built from TRBV4-3 and TRBJ2-6, with no clear D. The germline V and J ends were trimmed by 0 bases and 0 bases, with 9 bases remaining between them. In germline, CDR1 is LGHNA, CDR2 YSLEER. CDR3 length: 17 amino acids. CDR3 in DNA: TGCGCCAGCAGCCAAGAATCGCGGATCTCTGGGGCCAACGTCCTGACTTTC. Translation: CASSQESRISGANVLTF.

The chain recombines TRBV4-1 with TRBJ1-4; unclear D gene. This CDR3 has 16 residues. Trimming took off 4 bases at V and 5 bases at J, with 17 bases between the two ends. Germline V gene lookup returns CDR1 MGHRA and CDR2 YSYEKL. The CDR3 reads CASSLLAGGYNEKLFF. CDR3 sequence (DNA): TGCGCCAGCAGCCTCTTGGCGGGAGGATACAATGAAAAACTGTTTTTT.

The V and J genes are TRBV29-1 and TRBJ2-7; 9 bases fit TRBD1. The CDR3 runs 14 residues. Germline values: CDR1 SQVTM, CDR2 ANQGSEA. V was clipped by 4 bases and J by 2 bases; unmatched bases: 6. CDR3 sequence: CSVVPDRGTYEQYF. CDR3 sequence (DNA): TGCAGCGTTGTTCCGGACAGGGGCACCTACGAGCAGTACTTC.

V usage is TRBV6-1 and J usage is TRBJ1-5, with 10 bases identical to TRBD1. This CDR3 has 13 residues. The germline V gene has CDR1 MNHNS and CDR2 SASEGT. CDR3 region: CAVTGGANQPQHF. CDR3 DNA sequence: TGTGCTGTGACAGGGGGCGCGAATCAGCCCCAGCATTTT.